A selection of T cell receptor beta chains follows, all from one sample in a study of blood T cell repertoires in COVID-19. Only in-frame clones appear in the TCRdb table, and some are missing; sequencing was by immunoSEQ multiplex PCR. The sample has approximately 5,000 clones; around 80% are singletons. The sequencing sample was made of peripheral blood. Receptors originate from a man aged 70-80 years with active COVID-19. Each CDR3 is given with its conserved first and last residue. Fields, in order: V gene, D gene, clone size, J gene, CDR3 DNA, CDR3 protein. A D gene is named only where the DNA matches it firmly. Rows may omit the clone size; those that give it use once, few, many or a size class.

V gene: TRBV5-4
D gene: TRBD1
clone size: .
J gene: TRBJ1-4
CDR3 DNA: TGTGCCAGCAGCCCTACGCCGGGACAGGGGAGGGAAAAACTGTTTTTT
CDR3 protein: CASSPTPGQGREKLFF

V gene: TRBV7-2
D gene: TRBD1
clone size: .
J gene: TRBJ2-6
CDR3 DNA: TGTGCCAGCAGCACAGCGACAGGGTTCGGTGGGGCCAACGTCCTGACTTTC
CDR3 protein: CASSTATGFGGANVLTF

V gene: TRBV4-3
D gene: TRBD2
clone size: .
J gene: TRBJ2-3
CDR3 DNA: TGCGCCAGCAGCCAGGACCCTAGCGGGGGCACAGATACGCAGTATTTT
CDR3 protein: CASSQDPSGGTDTQYF

V gene: TRBV2
D gene: TRBD2
clone size: .
J gene: TRBJ2-5
CDR3 DNA: TGTGCCAGCAGTGTTGAGGGCCTAGCGGGCGGGTTACAAGAGACCCAGTACTTC
CDR3 protein: CASSVEGLAGGLQETQYF

V gene: TRBV27
D gene: .
clone size: .
J gene: TRBJ2-2
CDR3 DNA: TGTGCCAGCAGAGCCTCAGGGAACACCGGGGAGCTGTTTTTT
CDR3 protein: CASRASGNTGELFF

V gene: TRBV7-3
D gene: TRBD2
clone size: .
J gene: TRBJ2-3
CDR3 DNA: TGTGCCAGCAGCTTAAGGGTAGCGGGGGGGCCGACAGATACGCAGTATTTT
CDR3 protein: CASSLRVAGGPTDTQYF

V gene: TRBV6-6
D gene: TRBD2
clone size: .
J gene: TRBJ2-3
CDR3 DNA: TGTGCCAGCAGTCCCTTCCCGGGACTAGCGGGGGGTATGGATACGCAGTATTTT
CDR3 protein: CASSPFPGLAGGMDTQYF

V gene: TRBV5-4
D gene: TRBD1
clone size: few
J gene: TRBJ1-2
CDR3 DNA: TGTGCCAGCAGCCTCGGGGACAGTGGCTACACCTTC
CDR3 protein: CASSLGDSGYTF

V gene: TRBV9
D gene: TRBD2
clone size: .
J gene: TRBJ2-2
CDR3 DNA: TGTGCCAGCAGAGGGGCTAGCGGGGGGACGAACACCGGGGAGCTGTTTTTT
CDR3 protein: CASRGASGGTNTGELFF

V gene: TRBV6-6
D gene: .
clone size: .
J gene: TRBJ2-7
CDR3 DNA: TGTGCCAGCAGTCAAGGGGGGGGACCCTTAGAGCAGTACTTC
CDR3 protein: CASSQGGGPLEQYF

V gene: TRBV4-2
D gene: .
clone size: few
J gene: TRBJ2-3
CDR3 DNA: TGTGCCAGCAGCCCGGGGCAAGGCGGGGGCTCAGATACGCAGTATTTT
CDR3 protein: CASSPGQGGGSDTQYF

V gene: TRBV24-1
D gene: .
clone size: .
J gene: TRBJ2-3
CDR3 DNA: TGTGCCACCAGTGATTTCCGGGACTTGGGCACAGATACGCAGTATTTT
CDR3 protein: CATSDFRDLGTDTQYF

V gene: TRBV7-6
D gene: TRBD2
clone size: .
J gene: TRBJ2-1
CDR3 DNA: TGTGCCAGCAGCTTAGTGGCGGGGGGGCCCAATGAGCAGTTCTTC
CDR3 protein: CASSLVAGGPNEQFF

V gene: TRBV5-4
D gene: .
clone size: .
J gene: TRBJ2-3
CDR3 DNA: TGTGCCAGCAGCTTGCCGACTAGCACAGATACGCAGTATTTT
CDR3 protein: CASSLPTSTDTQYF

V gene: TRBV10-3
D gene: TRBD2
clone size: .
J gene: TRBJ2-3
CDR3 DNA: TGTGCCATCAGCCCCGCGGGGACTAGCGGGGGCACAGATACGCAGTATTTT
CDR3 protein: CAISPAGTSGGTDTQYF

V gene: TRBV18
D gene: TRBD2
clone size: .
J gene: TRBJ2-1
CDR3 DNA: TGTGCCAGCTCACCACGGCAGGGACTAGCGGGGGCCACCGAGCAGTTCTTC
CDR3 protein: CASSPRQGLAGATEQFF

V gene: TRBV6-5
D gene: .
clone size: .
J gene: TRBJ2-3
CDR3 DNA: TGTGCCAGCAGTTACGAGCCGGGGGTTCCCACAGATACGCAGTATTTT
CDR3 protein: CASSYEPGVPTDTQYF

V gene: TRBV28
D gene: .
clone size: .
J gene: TRBJ1-5
CDR3 DNA: TGTGCCAGCAGTTTAAGCAGGGATCCTGTTTGGCCCCAGCATTTT
CDR3 protein: CASSLSRDPVWPQHF

V gene: TRBV7-8
D gene: TRBD1
clone size: .
J gene: TRBJ1-4
CDR3 DNA: TGTGCCAGCAGCGATCGGGACAGGGCAGAAAAACTGTTTTTT
CDR3 protein: CASSDRDRAEKLFF

V gene: TRBV7-2
D gene: .
clone size: .
J gene: TRBJ1-4
CDR3 DNA: TGTGCCAGCAGCTATTTTCCGTTAGCAACTAATGAAAAACTGTTTTTT
CDR3 protein: CASSYFPLATNEKLFF

V gene: TRBV28
D gene: .
clone size: .
J gene: TRBJ1-2
CDR3 DNA: TGTGCCAGCAGTGCCCCCTCGACATCTAACTATGGCTACACCTTC
CDR3 protein: CASSAPSTSNYGYTF

V gene: TRBV5-1
D gene: TRBD1
clone size: few
J gene: TRBJ2-7
CDR3 DNA: TGCGCCAGCAGCTTGGCAACAGGGGAAGCCGAGCAGTACTTC
CDR3 protein: CASSLATGEAEQYF

V gene: TRBV24-1
D gene: .
clone size: once
J gene: TRBJ1-2
CDR3 DNA: TGTGCCACCAGTGGCAGGGCTGATGGCTACACCTTC
CDR3 protein: CATSGRADGYTF

V gene: TRBV5-5
D gene: TRBD1
clone size: .
J gene: TRBJ1-1
CDR3 DNA: TGTGCCAGCAGCTTAGGACAGGGATTGAACACTGAAGCTTTCTTT
CDR3 protein: CASSLGQGLNTEAFF

V gene: TRBV5-1
D gene: TRBD2
clone size: .
J gene: TRBJ2-3
CDR3 DNA: TGCGCCAGCAGCCCTCTAGCGGGGGGGAGCACAGATACGCAGTATTTT
CDR3 protein: CASSPLAGGSTDTQYF

V gene: TRBV5-1
D gene: TRBD1
clone size: .
J gene: TRBJ1-1
CDR3 DNA: TGCGCCAGCAGCTTGGGGGACAGGGAATACACTGAAGCTTTCTTT
CDR3 protein: CASSLGDREYTEAFF

V gene: TRBV3-1/TRBV3-2
D gene: .
clone size: once
J gene: TRBJ2-7
CDR3 DNA: TGTGCCAGCAGCCAAGCCCGGACAGTTTCCGAGCAGTACTTC
CDR3 protein: CASSQARTVSEQYF

V gene: TRBV19
D gene: TRBD1
clone size: .
J gene: TRBJ2-7
CDR3 DNA: TGTGCCAGTACCCAAAGGGACAGCCCCTACGAGCAGTACTTC
CDR3 protein: CASTQRDSPYEQYF

V gene: TRBV7-8
D gene: .
clone size: once
J gene: TRBJ2-1
CDR3 DNA: TGTGCCAGCAGCCGAGCACGACTAGTTGAGAATGAGCAGTTCTTC
CDR3 protein: CASSRARLVENEQFF

V gene: TRBV9
D gene: TRBD1
clone size: .
J gene: TRBJ1-6
CDR3 DNA: TGTGCCAGCAGCGCGCAACCAGGGGGCCATACCATTAATTCACCCCTCCACTTT
CDR3 protein: CASSAQPGGHTINSPLHF

V gene: TRBV5-1
D gene: .
clone size: .
J gene: TRBJ2-1
CDR3 DNA: TGCGCCAGCAGCTTACAGGTTGGCTCCTACAATGAGCAGTTCTTC
CDR3 protein: CASSLQVGSYNEQFF

V gene: TRBV10-1
D gene: .
clone size: .
J gene: TRBJ1-1
CDR3 DNA: TGCGCCAGCAGTGATCGAACAGGCGGTCCCGAAGCTTTCTTT
CDR3 protein: CASSDRTGGPEAFF

V gene: TRBV3-1/TRBV3-2
D gene: .
clone size: once
J gene: TRBJ2-4
CDR3 DNA: TGTGCCAGCAGCCAAACAGGGACAGCCAAAAACATTCAGTACTTC
CDR3 protein: CASSQTGTAKNIQYF

V gene: TRBV5-1
D gene: .
clone size: .
J gene: TRBJ1-2
CDR3 DNA: TGCGCCAGCAGCTTGAGTTCCGGGACTCTACTTAACTATGGCTACACCTTC
CDR3 protein: CASSLSSGTLLNYGYTF

V gene: TRBV6-2/TRBV6-3
D gene: .
clone size: few
J gene: TRBJ1-5
CDR3 DNA: TGTGCCAGCAGCCCCTTGGAGCCCCCTCAGCCCCAGCATTTT
CDR3 protein: CASSPLEPPQPQHF

V gene: TRBV9
D gene: TRBD1
clone size: .
J gene: TRBJ1-1
CDR3 DNA: TGTGCCAGCAGCGCGCCACCGGGACAGGGGGCCGAAAACACTGAAGCTTTCTTT
CDR3 protein: CASSAPPGQGAENTEAFF

V gene: TRBV11-2
D gene: .
clone size: .
J gene: TRBJ1-1
CDR3 DNA: TGTGCCAGCAGCTTAGGCACACCGAACACTGAAGCTTTCTTT
CDR3 protein: CASSLGTPNTEAFF

V gene: TRBV28
D gene: TRBD2
clone size: .
J gene: TRBJ2-2
CDR3 DNA: TGTGCCAGCACAGCGGGGGGGGGCACCGGGGAGCTGTTTTTT
CDR3 protein: CASTAGGGTGELFF

V gene: TRBV19
D gene: TRBD1
clone size: .
J gene: TRBJ1-2
CDR3 DNA: TGTGCCAGTAGTGGAGGACAGGGGGCTGGGTATGGCTACACCTTC
CDR3 protein: CASSGGQGAGYGYTF

V gene: TRBV19
D gene: .
clone size: .
J gene: TRBJ1-5
CDR3 DNA: TGTGCCGTACAGGGTAATTGGAATCAGCCCCAGCATTTT
CDR3 protein: CAVQGNWNQPQHF

V gene: TRBV6-1
D gene: .
clone size: once
J gene: TRBJ1-1
CDR3 DNA: TGTGCCAGCAGTGAAGGCGGGGGTGGCACTGAAGCTTTCTTT
CDR3 protein: CASSEGGGGTEAFF

V gene: TRBV19
D gene: TRBD1
clone size: .
J gene: TRBJ2-3
CDR3 DNA: TGTGCCAGTAGTGTACAGGGGGCAGATCGTACGCAGTATTTT
CDR3 protein: CASSVQGADRTQYF

V gene: TRBV5-1
D gene: TRBD1
clone size: once
J gene: TRBJ2-7
CDR3 DNA: TGCGCCAGCAGCCCTGGGATCACGACAGGGGTCGAGCAGTACTTC
CDR3 protein: CASSPGITTGVEQYF

V gene: TRBV7-2
D gene: .
clone size: .
J gene: TRBJ1-2
CDR3 DNA: TGTGCCAGCAGCTTTGCGGGGTATGGCTACACCTTC
CDR3 protein: CASSFAGYGYTF

V gene: TRBV5-6
D gene: .
clone size: .
J gene: TRBJ2-3
CDR3 DNA: TGTGCCAGCAGCATAGCGCTGGGGGCTTTAGACACGCAGTATTTT
CDR3 protein: CASSIALGALDTQYF

V gene: TRBV4-3
D gene: .
clone size: .
J gene: TRBJ2-7
CDR3 DNA: TGCGCCAGCAGCCAATTATTAGGGGGTACCTACGAGCAGTACTTC
CDR3 protein: CASSQLLGGTYEQYF

V gene: TRBV10-3
D gene: TRBD1
clone size: .
J gene: TRBJ1-2
CDR3 DNA: TGTGCCATCAGTGAGTCGGGACAGACTAACTATGGCTACACCTTC
CDR3 protein: CAISESGQTNYGYTF

V gene: TRBV5-4
D gene: TRBD1
clone size: .
J gene: TRBJ1-1
CDR3 DNA: TGTGCCAGCAGCCCGTCGACAGGGGAAATCCAAGCTTTCTTT
CDR3 protein: CASSPSTGEIQAFF

V gene: TRBV3-1/TRBV3-2
D gene: .
clone size: .
J gene: TRBJ1-2
CDR3 DNA: TGTGCCAGCAGCCAAGGGACAGCAAGCTATGGCTACACCTTC
CDR3 protein: CASSQGTASYGYTF

V gene: TRBV2
D gene: .
clone size: .
J gene: TRBJ2-5
CDR3 DNA: TGTGCCAGCAGTGATTCATTGGCTAGCAAGGAGACCCAGTACTTC
CDR3 protein: CASSDSLASKETQYF

V gene: TRBV19
D gene: TRBD1
clone size: .
J gene: TRBJ1-5
CDR3 DNA: TGTGCCAGTAGTACCAGTTTCGACAGGGGGTTCGTTCTCCCCCATCAGCCCCAGCATTTT
CDR3 protein: CASSTSFDRGFVLPHQPQHF

V gene: TRBV6-5
D gene: TRBD1
clone size: .
J gene: TRBJ2-5
CDR3 DNA: TGTGCCAGCATTAGGGGGCGCGAGGAGACCCAGTACTTC
CDR3 protein: CASIRGREETQYF

V gene: TRBV5-4
D gene: .
clone size: .
J gene: TRBJ1-5
CDR3 DNA: TGTGCCAGCAGCCACGCTGGAGGGGATCAGCCCCAGCATTTT
CDR3 protein: CASSHAGGDQPQHF

V gene: TRBV5-1
D gene: TRBD2
clone size: .
J gene: TRBJ2-1
CDR3 DNA: TGCGCCAGCAGCTTGGGACTAGCGGGGGGAAATGAGCAGTTCTTC
CDR3 protein: CASSLGLAGGNEQFF

V gene: TRBV7-2
D gene: TRBD2
clone size: .
J gene: TRBJ2-3
CDR3 DNA: TGTGCCAGCAGCTTAGTTGGTAGCGGGGGTTTGTCAGATACGCAGTATTTT
CDR3 protein: CASSLVGSGGLSDTQYF

V gene: TRBV24-1
D gene: TRBD1
clone size: .
J gene: TRBJ2-5
CDR3 DNA: TGTGCCACCAGTGATTTGCACAGGGGGCAACAAGAGACCCAGTACTTC
CDR3 protein: CATSDLHRGQQETQYF

V gene: TRBV6-5
D gene: .
clone size: .
J gene: TRBJ2-1
CDR3 DNA: TGTGCCAGCAGTTCTCGGCTAGTCGCGGACAATGAGCAGTTCTTC
CDR3 protein: CASSSRLVADNEQFF

V gene: TRBV9
D gene: TRBD1
clone size: .
J gene: TRBJ1-4
CDR3 DNA: TGTGCCAGCAGCGTGGACGACAGGGCGTGGAAACTGTTTTTT
CDR3 protein: CASSVDDRAWKLFF

V gene: TRBV2
D gene: TRBD1
clone size: few
J gene: TRBJ1-2
CDR3 DNA: TGTGCCATCCTCTCCCCGGGACAGGCGCACTATGGCTACACCTTC
CDR3 protein: CAILSPGQAHYGYTF

V gene: TRBV5-8
D gene: TRBD2
clone size: .
J gene: TRBJ2-2
CDR3 DNA: TGTGCCAGCAGCCGACGGGGGGCCGGGGAGCTGTTTTTT
CDR3 protein: CASSRRGAGELFF